A selection of T cell receptor beta chains follows, all from one sample in a study of somatic mutations in cytotoxic T cells in rheumatoid arthritis. Sequenced by immunoSEQ multiplex PCR; TCRdb stores in-frame clones only, minus some. The sample yields roughly 10,000 clones, over 80% seen once. Material: CD8+ T cells sorted from blood. These receptors were obtained from an adult with rheumatoid arthritis. Both conserved end residues are part of each CDR3. Each record gives: D gene, clone size, J gene, V gene, CDR3 protein, CDR3 DNA. The D gene is left open where the match is weak. Clone size is stated in some rows and not others, as once, few, many or a class when expanded.

. | . | TRBJ1-2 | TRBV6-5 | CASSWEGGYGYTF | TGTGCCAGCAGTTGGGAGGGGGGCTATGGCTACACCTTC
TRBD2 | . | TRBJ2-5 | TRBV11-2 | CASSLMGLARVETQYF | TGTGCCAGCAGCTTAATGGGACTAGCGCGGGTGGAGACCCAGTACTTC
TRBD1 | once | TRBJ1-2 | TRBV25-1 | CASRTGVYGGYTF | TGTGCCAGCAGGACAGGGGTGTATGGTGGCTACACCTTC
. | . | TRBJ1-4 | TRBV19 | CATTGGEKLFF | TGTGCCACAACCGGGGGTGAAAAACTGTTTTTT
. | . | TRBJ1-3 | TRBV27 | CASSSAGSGNTIYF | TGTGCCAGCAGTTCAGCTGGCTCTGGAAACACCATATATTTT
. | . | TRBJ2-1 | TRBV25-1 | CASSEYRGDFSHGEQFF | TGTGCCAGCAGTGAATACAGGGGGGATTTCTCACACGGTGAGCAGTTCTTC
TRBD1 | . | TRBJ2-7 | TRBV7-6 | CASRWYQGQGFHEQYF | TGTGCCAGCAGGTGGTACCAGGGACAGGGCTTCCACGAGCAGTACTTC
. | . | TRBJ1-5 | TRBV27 | CASSLHSLKNSNQPQHF | TGTGCCAGCAGTTTACACTCCTTAAAAAATAGCAATCAGCCCCAGCATTTT
TRBD2 | once | TRBJ2-3 | TRBV7-3 | CASSPGLAGLGTDTQYF | TGTGCCAGCAGCCCTGGACTAGCGGGACTTGGCACAGATACGCAGTATTTT
TRBD2 | . | TRBJ2-1 | TRBV15 | CATGSGLSYNEQFF | TGTGCCACCGGTAGCGGGCTGTCCTACAATGAGCAGTTCTTC
. | . | TRBJ1-2 | TRBV9 | CASSARDVVNYGYTF | TGTGCCAGCAGCGCACGGGACGTAGTTAACTATGGCTACACCTTC
. | . | TRBJ2-1 | TRBV10-1 | CASSDMGTEYNEQFF | TGCGCCAGCAGTGACATGGGGACTGAATACAATGAGCAGTTCTTC
TRBD2 | . | TRBJ2-1 | TRBV27 | CASSHRAGTRANSNEQFF | TGTGCCAGCAGCCACCGAGCCGGGACTAGGGCGAACTCCAATGAGCAGTTCTTC
. | . | TRBJ2-1 | TRBV7-8 | CASSQNNEQFF | TGTGCCAGCAGCCAGAACAATGAGCAGTTCTTC
TRBD1 | . | TRBJ1-2 | TRBV5-5 | CASSERVRDRGLYGYTF | TGTGCCAGCAGCGAACGGGTTCGGGACAGGGGGCTCTATGGCTACACCTTC
. | . | TRBJ2-1 | TRBV4-2 | CASSPAAWASYNEQFF | TGTGCCAGCAGCCCGGCAGCATGGGCGTCCTACAATGAGCAGTTCTTC
TRBD1 | . | TRBJ1-2 | TRBV28 | CASSDRAGGYTF | TGTGCCAGCAGCGACAGGGCCGGAGGCTACACCTTC